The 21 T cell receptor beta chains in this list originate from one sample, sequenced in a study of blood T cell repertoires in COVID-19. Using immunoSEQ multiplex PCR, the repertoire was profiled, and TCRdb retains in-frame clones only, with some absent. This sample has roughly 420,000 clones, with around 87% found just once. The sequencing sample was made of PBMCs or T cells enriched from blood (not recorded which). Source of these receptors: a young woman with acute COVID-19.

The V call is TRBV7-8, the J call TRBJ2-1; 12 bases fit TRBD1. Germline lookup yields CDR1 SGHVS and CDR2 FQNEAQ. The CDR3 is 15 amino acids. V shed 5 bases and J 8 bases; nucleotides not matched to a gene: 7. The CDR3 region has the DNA TGTGCCAGCAGCATCCGGGACAGGGGGCGCGATGAGCAGTTCTTC. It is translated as CASSIRDRGRDEQFF. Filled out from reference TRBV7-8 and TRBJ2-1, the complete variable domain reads GAGVSQSPRYKVAKRGQDVALRCDPISGHVSLFWYQQALGQGPEFLTYFQNEAQLDKSGLPSDRFFAERPEGSVSTLKIQRTQQEDSAVYLCASSIRDRGRDEQFFGPGTRLTVL.

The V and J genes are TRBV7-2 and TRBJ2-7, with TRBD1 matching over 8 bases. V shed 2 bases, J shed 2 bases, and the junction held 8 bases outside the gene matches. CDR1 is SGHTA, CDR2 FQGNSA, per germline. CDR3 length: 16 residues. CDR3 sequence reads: CASSLRGGQGPYEQYF. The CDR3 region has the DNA TGTGCCAGCAGCTTAAGGGGAGGACAGGGACCCTACGAGCAGTACTTC.

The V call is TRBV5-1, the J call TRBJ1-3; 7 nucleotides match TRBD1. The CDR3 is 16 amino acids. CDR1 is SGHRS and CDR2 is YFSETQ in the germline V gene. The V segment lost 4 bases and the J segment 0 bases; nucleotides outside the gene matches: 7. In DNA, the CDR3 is TGCGCCAGCAGCATAGGGACAGAACGCTCTGGAAACACCATATATTTT. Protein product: CASSIGTERSGNTIYF.

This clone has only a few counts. CDR3 sequence: CASSTGTKATNEKLFF. The CDR3 nucleotides are TGTGCCAGCAGTACCGGGACAAAAGCAACTAATGAAAAACTGTTTTTT. The chain has TRBV2 and TRBJ1-4; D possibly corresponds to TRBD1 (6 bases). The V and J ends lost 5 bases and 0 bases respectively, with 13 bases between them. Germline CDR1 reads SNHLY; CDR2 reads FYNNEI. The CDR3 is 16 residues long.

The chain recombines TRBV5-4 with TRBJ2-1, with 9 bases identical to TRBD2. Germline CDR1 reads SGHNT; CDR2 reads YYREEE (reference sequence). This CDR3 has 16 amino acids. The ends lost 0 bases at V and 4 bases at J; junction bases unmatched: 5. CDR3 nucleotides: TGTGCCAGCAGCTTGGCCTCTAGCGGGGCTTACAATGAGCAGTTCTTC. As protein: CASSLASSGAYNEQFF.

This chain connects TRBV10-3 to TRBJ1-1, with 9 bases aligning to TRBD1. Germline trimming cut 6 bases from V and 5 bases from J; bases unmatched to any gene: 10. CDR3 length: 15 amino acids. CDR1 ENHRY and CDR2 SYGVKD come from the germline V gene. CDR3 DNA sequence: TGTGCCATCAGCAGTGGGACAGGGTTAAGGACTGAAGCTTTCTTT. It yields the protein CAISSGTGLRTEAFF.

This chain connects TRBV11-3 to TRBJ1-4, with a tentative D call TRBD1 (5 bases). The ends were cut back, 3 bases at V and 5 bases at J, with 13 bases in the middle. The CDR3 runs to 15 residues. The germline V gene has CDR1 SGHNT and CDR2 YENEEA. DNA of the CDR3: TGTGCCAGCAGCTTTCCGGCAGGGCAGAATGAAAAACTGTTTTTT. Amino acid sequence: CASSFPAGQNEKLFF.

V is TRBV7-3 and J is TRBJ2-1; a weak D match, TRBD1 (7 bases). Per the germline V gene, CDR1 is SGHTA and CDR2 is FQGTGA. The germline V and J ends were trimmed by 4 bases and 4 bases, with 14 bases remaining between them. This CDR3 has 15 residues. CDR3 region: CASSSGGPNYNEQFF. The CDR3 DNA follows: TGTGCCAGCAGCTCAGGGGGGCCGAATTACAATGAGCAGTTCTTC.

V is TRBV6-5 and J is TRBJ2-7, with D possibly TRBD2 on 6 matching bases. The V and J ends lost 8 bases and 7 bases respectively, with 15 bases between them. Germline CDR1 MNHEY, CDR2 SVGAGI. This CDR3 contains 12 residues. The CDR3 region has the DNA TGTGCCAGCTTTGGCGGCGGAGGGGAGCAGTACTTC. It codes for CASFGGGGEQYF.

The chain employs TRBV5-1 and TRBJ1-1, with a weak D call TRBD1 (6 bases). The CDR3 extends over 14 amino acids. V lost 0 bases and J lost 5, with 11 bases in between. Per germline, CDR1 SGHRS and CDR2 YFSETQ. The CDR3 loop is CASSLVGGGTEAFF. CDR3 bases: TGCGCCAGCAGCTTGGTAGGGGGAGGGACTGAAGCTTTCTTT.

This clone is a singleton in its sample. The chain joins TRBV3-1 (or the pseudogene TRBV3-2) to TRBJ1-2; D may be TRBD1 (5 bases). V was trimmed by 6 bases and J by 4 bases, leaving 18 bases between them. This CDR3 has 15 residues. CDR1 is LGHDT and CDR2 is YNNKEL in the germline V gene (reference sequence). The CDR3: CASSPREGEGYGYTF. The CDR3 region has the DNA TGTGCCAGCAGTCCCAGGGAAGGGGAGGGCTATGGCTACACCTTC.

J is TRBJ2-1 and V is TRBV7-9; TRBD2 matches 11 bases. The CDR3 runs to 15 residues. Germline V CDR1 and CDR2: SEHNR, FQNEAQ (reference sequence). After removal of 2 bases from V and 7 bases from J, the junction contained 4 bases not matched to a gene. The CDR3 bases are TGTGCCAGCAGCTTAAATAGCGGGGGGGCGAATGAGCAGTTCTTC. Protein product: CASSLNSGGANEQFF. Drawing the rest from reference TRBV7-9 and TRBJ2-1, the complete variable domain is DTGVSQNPRHKITKRGQNVTFRCDPISEHNRLYWYRQTLGQGPEFLTYFQNEAQLEKSRLLSDRFSAERPKGSFSTLEIQRTEQGDSAMYLCASSLNSGGANEQFFGPGTRLTVL.

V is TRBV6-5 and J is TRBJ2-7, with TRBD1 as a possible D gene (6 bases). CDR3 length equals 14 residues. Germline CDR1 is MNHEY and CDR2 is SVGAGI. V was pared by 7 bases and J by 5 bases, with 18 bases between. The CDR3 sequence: CASTRGRRDHEQYF. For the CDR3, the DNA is TGTGCCAGCACCAGGGGTCGCAGGGACCACGAGCAGTACTTC.

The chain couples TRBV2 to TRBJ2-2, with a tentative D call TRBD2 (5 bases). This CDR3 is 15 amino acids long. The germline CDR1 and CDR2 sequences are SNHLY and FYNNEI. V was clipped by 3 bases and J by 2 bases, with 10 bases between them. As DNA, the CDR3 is TGTGCCAGCAGTGAGGCGGGCGGAAACACCGGGGAGCTGTTTTTT. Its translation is CASSEAGGNTGELFF.

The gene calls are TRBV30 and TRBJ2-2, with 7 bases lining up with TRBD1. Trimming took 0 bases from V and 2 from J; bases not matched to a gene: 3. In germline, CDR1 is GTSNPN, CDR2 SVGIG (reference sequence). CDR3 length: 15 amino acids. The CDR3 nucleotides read TGTGCCTGGAGTGTGACAGGGCTTAACACCGGGGAGCTGTTTTTT. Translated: CAWSVTGLNTGELFF.

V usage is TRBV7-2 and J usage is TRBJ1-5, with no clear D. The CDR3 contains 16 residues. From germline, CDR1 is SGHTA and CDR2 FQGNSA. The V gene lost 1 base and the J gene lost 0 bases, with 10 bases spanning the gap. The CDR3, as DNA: TGTGCCAGCAGCTTAGTCGGGGTTAATAGCAATCAGCCCCAGCATTTT. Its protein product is CASSLVGVNSNQPQHF.

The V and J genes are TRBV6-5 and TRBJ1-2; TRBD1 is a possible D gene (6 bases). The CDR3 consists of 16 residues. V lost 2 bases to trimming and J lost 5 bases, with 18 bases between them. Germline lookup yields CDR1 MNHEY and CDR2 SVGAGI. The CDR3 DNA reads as TGTGCCAGCAGTTACGGGCAGGGGCTGGGTTCTTATGGCTACACCTTC. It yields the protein CASSYGQGLGSYGYTF.

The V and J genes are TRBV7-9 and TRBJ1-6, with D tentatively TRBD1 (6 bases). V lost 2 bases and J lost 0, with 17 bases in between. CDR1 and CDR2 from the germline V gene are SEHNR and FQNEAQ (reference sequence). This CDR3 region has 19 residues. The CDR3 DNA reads TGTGCCAGCAGCTTATTCAGGGGCGCAAATAGCTCCTATAATTCACCCCTCCACTTT. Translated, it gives CASSLFRGANSSYNSPLHF.

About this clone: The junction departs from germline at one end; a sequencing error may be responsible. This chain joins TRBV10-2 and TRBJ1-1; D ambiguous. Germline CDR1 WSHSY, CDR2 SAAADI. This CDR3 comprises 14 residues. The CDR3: CASSESGVRSGVRF. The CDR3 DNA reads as TGCGCCAGCAGTGAGTCGGGAGTGAGGTCGGGAGTGCGGTTT.

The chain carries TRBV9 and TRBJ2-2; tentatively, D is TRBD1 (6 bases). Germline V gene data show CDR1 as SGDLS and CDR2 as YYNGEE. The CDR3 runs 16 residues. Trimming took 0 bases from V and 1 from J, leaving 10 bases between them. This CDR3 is CASSVGGRGNTGELFF. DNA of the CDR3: TGTGCCAGCAGCGTAGGCGGCAGGGGGAACACCGGGGAGCTGTTTTTT. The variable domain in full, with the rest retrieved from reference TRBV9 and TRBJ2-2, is DSGVTQTPKHLITATGQRVTLRCSPRSGDLSVYWYQQSLDQGLQFLIQYYNGEERAKGNILERFSAQQFPDLHSELNLSSLELGDSALYFCASSVGGRGNTGELFFGEGSRLTVL.

The CDR3 nucleotides are TGTGCCAGCAGTTTATTGGGATCGGGGAACTATGGCTACACCTTC. Amino acids: CASSLLGSGNYGYTF. The rearrangement joins TRBV27 to TRBJ1-2, with D hard to call. In germline, CDR1 is MNHEY, CDR2 SMNVEV (reference sequence). The V and J ends lost 1 base and 2 bases respectively, with 11 bases between them. CDR3 length: 15 amino acids.